Listed below are T cell receptor beta chains from one sample, sequenced in a study of blood T cell repertoires in COVID-19. Sequencing was performed with immunoSEQ multiplex PCR; in TCRdb, only in-frame clones are kept and a portion is missing. The profile covers under 200,000 clones, with 80% appearing a single time and about 3.7% taken by the ten largest. Material: PBMCs or T cells enriched from blood (not recorded which). Receptor source: a woman aged 55-70 years who had recovered from COVID-19. Each CDR3 is given with its conserved first and last residue. D genes are given only for firm matches. The size entry is marked missing in some rows and otherwise reads once, few, many or a size class.

CDR3 | DNA | J | V | size | D
CASSYSGTGKNIQYF | TGTGCCAGCAGTTACTCAGGGACTGGCAAAAACATTCAGTACTTC | TRBJ2-4 | TRBV6-5 | . | .
CATREGGRTEAFF | TGTGCCACCAGGGAGGGAGGTAGAACTGAAGCTTTCTTT | TRBJ1-1 | TRBV6-5 | once | .
CASSVQGAGGYTF | TGTGCCAGCAGCGTTCAGGGGGCTGGTGGCTACACCTTC | TRBJ1-2 | TRBV2 | . | TRBD1
CAWGSSRYTEAFF | TGTGCCTGGGGCTCTTCCCGATATACTGAAGCTTTCTTT | TRBJ1-1 | TRBV30 | . | .
CASSLVGDTEAFF | TGCGCCAGCAGCTTGGTCGGGGACACTGAAGCTTTCTTT | TRBJ1-1 | TRBV5-1 | . | .
CASSPGGVTEAFF | TGTGCCAGCAGCCCCGGGGGTGTCACTGAAGCTTTCTTT | TRBJ1-1 | TRBV9 | . | .
CASSLGKPQADTQYF | TGCGCCAGCAGCCTGGGGAAGCCGCAGGCGGATACGCAGTATTTT | TRBJ2-3 | TRBV5-1 | once | .
CAGPGLAGTSSTDTQYF | TGTGCCGGGCCGGGACTAGCGGGGACTTCTAGCACAGATACGCAGTATTTT | TRBJ2-3 | TRBV30 | few | TRBD2
CASRRSGQPNEKLFF | TGTGCCAGTAGGCGATCGGGACAGCCTAATGAAAAACTGTTTTTT | TRBJ1-4 | TRBV19 | . | TRBD1
CASSYPAGENNEQFF | TGCGCCAGCAGCTATCCAGCGGGGGAGAACAATGAGCAGTTCTTC | TRBJ2-1 | TRBV5-1 | . | TRBD2
CASSGGLAMGTDTQYF | TGTGCCAGCAGCGGGGGACTAGCGATGGGGACAGATACGCAGTATTTT | TRBJ2-3 | TRBV9 | . | TRBD2
CASSLRGYNSPLHF | TGTGCCAGCAGCTTACGGGGGTATAATTCACCCCTCCACTTT | TRBJ1-6 | TRBV7-9 | . | .
CASSESSGNTIYF | TGTGCCAGCAGTGAGTCGTCTGGAAACACCATATATTTT | TRBJ1-3 | TRBV6-4 | . | .